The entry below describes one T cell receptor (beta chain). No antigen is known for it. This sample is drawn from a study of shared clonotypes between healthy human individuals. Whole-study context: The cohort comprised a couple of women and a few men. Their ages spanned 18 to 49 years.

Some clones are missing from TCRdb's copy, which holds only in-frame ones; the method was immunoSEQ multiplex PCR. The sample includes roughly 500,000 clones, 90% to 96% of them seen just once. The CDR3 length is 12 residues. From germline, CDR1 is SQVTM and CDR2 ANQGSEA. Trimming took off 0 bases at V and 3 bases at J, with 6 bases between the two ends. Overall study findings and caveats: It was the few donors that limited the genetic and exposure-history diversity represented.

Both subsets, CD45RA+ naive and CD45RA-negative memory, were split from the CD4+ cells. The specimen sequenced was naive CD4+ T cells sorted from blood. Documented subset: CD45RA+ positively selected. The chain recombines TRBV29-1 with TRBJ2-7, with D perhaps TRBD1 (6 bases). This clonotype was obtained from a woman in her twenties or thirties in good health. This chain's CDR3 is CSVEEQGYEQYF. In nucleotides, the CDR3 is TGCAGCGTTGAAGAACAGGGCTACGAGCAGTACTTC.